This is a list of T cell receptor beta chains from one sample in a study of cytomegalovirus exposure and HLA in healthy donors. This table comes from immunoSEQ multiplex PCR, and its TCRdb copy is limited to in-frame clones, with some not included. The data hold about 88,000 clones, with over 80% observed a single time. The material sequenced was PBMCs. The receptors come from a man in his late teens or twenties in good health and CMV-seronegative. Each CDR3 is given with its conserved first and last residue.

J gene	V gene	CDR3 protein
TRBJ1-4	TRBV7-9	CASSLRMANEKLFF
TRBJ2-3	TRBV4-1	CASSQASQSDTQYF
TRBJ2-3	TRBV5-5	CASSIGTGSGTDTQYF
TRBJ1-5	TRBV6-1	CASSSLSLQFQPQHF
TRBJ2-5	TRBV6-5	CASSPDRGAGTQYF
TRBJ2-3	TRBV11-3	CASSASGRPDTQYF
TRBJ2-7	TRBV7-9	CASSLAGGPYEQYF
TRBJ2-7	TRBV5-4	CASSLMGGPLYEQYF
TRBJ2-5	TRBV18	CASSLEVGGKTQYF
TRBJ2-7	TRBV7-9	CASSLAQQGVYEQYF
TRBJ2-2	TRBV6-1	CASSRRRGGTGELFF
TRBJ2-5	TRBV5-1	CASSWGLAETYQETQYF
TRBJ2-1	TRBV28	CASYMTGGEKINEQFF
TRBJ1-5	TRBV7-8	CASSLVWGGSNQPQHF
TRBJ1-1	TRBV6-6	CASRTTKGQTHTEAFF
TRBJ1-1	TRBV7-8	CASTTSGPNTEAFF
TRBJ2-2	TRBV5-1	CASSLGQGSSRELFF
TRBJ2-5	TRBV5-1	CASSSGTVETQYF
TRBJ2-5	TRBV7-9	CASSPRDSENTETQYF
TRBJ2-1	TRBV11-3	CASSRLLAGGGWYEQFF
TRBJ2-7	TRBV7-9	CASSLRDSYEQYF
TRBJ2-5	TRBV5-4	CASSLSQGRETQYF
TRBJ2-1	TRBV6-6	CATSPVTYNEQFF
TRBJ2-7	TRBV2	CASSSGTGIEQYF
TRBJ2-3	TRBV11-2	CASSLEGAGADTQYF
TRBJ2-3	TRBV18	CASFLGGDGLRDTQYF
TRBJ2-2	TRBV7-7	CASSLAGTRSTGELFF
TRBJ1-6	TRBV9	CASSPSQGRGNSPLHF
TRBJ2-2	TRBV4-1	CASSPTGTANTGELFF
TRBJ2-7	TRBV11-2	CASSSGISYEQYF
TRBJ2-1	TRBV19	CASSMVPGVEQFF
TRBJ2-7	TRBV18	CASSPGTRVTEQYF
TRBJ1-5	TRBV18	CASSPQSGQSNQPQHF
TRBJ2-7	TRBV7-2	CASSLAPPGLLSYEQYF
TRBJ1-1	TRBV7-9	CASSLSGRGTEAFF
TRBJ2-7	TRBV7-2	CASTARGTSGPYEQYF
TRBJ2-7	TRBV18	CASSPGPGTGSYEQYF
TRBJ2-2	TRBV11-2	CASSLGTGQTGELFF
TRBJ2-7	TRBV7-9	CSSSHDQGLVREQYF
TRBJ1-5	TRBV5-1	CAAPDRGYIQSAQAQPQHF
TRBJ2-6	TRBV7-8	CASSLVVSGGSGANVLTF
TRBJ1-1	TRBV6-5	CASRQHRGLNTEAFF
TRBJ2-3	TRBV4-2	CASSQVAGGVTDTQYF
TRBJ2-3	TRBV4-1	CASSQDWLAGTSTDTQYF
TRBJ2-5	TRBV7-8	CASSLVIQVETQYF
TRBJ2-1	TRBV28	CASRGSDRDYNEQFF
TRBJ1-4	TRBV27	CASRMTGNEKLFF
TRBJ2-1	TRBV25-1	CANFLAGVEYNEQFF
-	TRBV28	CASSSLLSASEQYF
TRBJ1-2	TRBV4-2	CASSQQQEIFNGYTF
TRBJ2-5	TRBV6-1	CASSEQALAVETQYF
TRBJ1-2	TRBV4-3	CASSQTRGRTYGYTF
TRBJ1-5	TRBV6-1	CASSEDRGINQPQHF
TRBJ2-5	TRBV7-3	CASSPRGSSGRELQETQYF
TRBJ1-2	TRBV29-1	CSATGTAADFYGYTF
TRBJ2-1	TRBV30	CACRLTRRLLNNEQFF
TRBJ1-1	TRBV15	CATSRGWGGVDTEAFF
TRBJ2-1	TRBV18	CASSPVAGNDNEQFF
TRBJ1-4	TRBV10-3	CAIRPGGKIATNEKLFF
TRBJ2-6	TRBV7-9	CSSSLYLANSGANVLTF